The clone carrying this T cell receptor (beta chain) was picked up many times. Its antigen is not identified. The CDR3 contains 13 residues. V was pared by 6 bases and J by 4 bases, with 5 bases of the junction left unmatched. Germline assignment: CDR1 SGHRS and CDR2 YFSETQ. With 10-nucleotide random UMIs, 5'RACE was used to make the cDNA. From 15-18 subjects, over 180 million TCR-beta sequences were obtained in each sequencing run. Using its own MiXCR run on the 5' RACE reads, TCRdb lists one record per CDR3 protein. The table records 25,000 to 30,000 distinct CDR3 sequences, about 17% of them present only once. Time point given: technical triplicate 3. CD4+ or CD8+ T cells at a count of some 1 million served as input for the sorted libraries. This specimen comes from a study of neurological immune-mediated disorders. Study-wide points: The expanded clones of different subjects shared no CDR3 amino acid sequences (suggesting private repertoires in all groups).

The chain uses TRBV5-1 and TRBJ2-7; 9 bases line up with TRBD1. The sample taken for sequencing was CD4+ T cells from blood. This clonotype was obtained from a female donor with HTLV-1-associated myelopathy (HAM/TSP). The CDR3 loop reads CASKRDRDYEQYF. The CDR3 region has the DNA TGCGCCAGCAAGCGGGACAGGGATTACGAGCAGTACTTC.